Listed here are 11 T cell receptor beta chains from one sample, sequenced in a study of cytomegalovirus exposure and HLA in healthy donors. Primers included in the PCR were 60 Vbeta and 13 Jbeta primers. The assay was immunoSEQ multiplex PCR, and TCRdb's table has in-frame clones only and misses some. The sample shows about 54,000 clones, and 6% to 7% sits with its ten largest clones. Sequencing input: PBMCs. The receptors come from a woman aged 35 to 49 in good health and CMV-seronegative.

The chain uses TRBV19 and TRBJ1-1, with 12 bases matching TRBD1. V lost 5 bases to trimming and J lost 4 bases; unmatched junction nucleotides: 11. The CDR3 runs 17 residues. Per the germline V gene, CDR1 is LNHDA and CDR2 is SQIVND (reference sequence). For the CDR3, the DNA is TGTGCCAGTAGTGGGGGACAGGGGGCGGTTCGGAGCACTGAAGCTTTCTTT. It translates to CASSGGQGAVRSTEAFF.

To note about this clone: The sample holds other DNA sequences that translate to the same CDR3. The chain combines TRBV4-2 with TRBJ2-5, with a tentative D call TRBD2 (7 bases). Trimming pared 1 base from V and 5 bases from J, leaving 14 bases between. There are 15 residues in the CDR3. Germline-derived CDR1 and CDR2 are LGHNA and YNFKEQ. The DNA of the CDR3 is TGTGCCAGCAGCCAAGGAAGGGGGGGAGGGGAGACCCAGTACTTC. This translates into CASSQGRGGGETQYF.

The rearrangement links TRBV7-2 to TRBJ2-1; 16 positions match TRBD2. Germline lookup yields CDR1 SGHTA and CDR2 FQGNSA. The V segment lost 4 bases and the J segment 7 bases; nucleotides outside the gene matches: 4. The CDR3 is 16 amino acids. The CDR3 region is CASSSGLAGGLNEQFF. The CDR3 nucleotides read TGTGCCAGCAGCTCGGGACTAGCGGGGGGGTTAAATGAGCAGTTCTTC.

The J gene is TRBJ2-7, the V gene TRBV7-2; D ambiguous. This CDR3 spans 14 amino acids. CDR1 SGHTA and CDR2 FQGNSA come from the germline V gene. The V end was cut by 5 bases, the J end by 3 bases, with 14 bases between. The CDR3 DNA reads as TGTGCCAGCAGCCTGGCAGTCCCAGGCTACGAGCAGTACTTC. Translation gives CASSLAVPGYEQYF.

The genes are TRBV28 and TRBJ2-7; D gene ambiguous. There are 15 residues in the CDR3. Germline V gene data show CDR1 as MDHEN and CDR2 as SYDVKM. Trimming took 5 bases from V and 1 from J, leaving 15 bases between them. As DNA, the CDR3 is TGTGCCAGCAGTCCAGTACAGAGTATATCCTACGAGCAGTACTTC. Translated, it gives CASSPVQSISYEQYF.

The chain uses TRBV5-1 and TRBJ2-7, with 7 bases identical to TRBD1. J was trimmed by 7 bases and V by 4 bases; bases with no gene match: 14. The CDR3 runs to 15 residues. CDR1 is SGHRS, CDR2 YFSETQ, per germline. CDR3 region: CASSPLDRSGMEQYF. The CDR3 DNA is TGCGCCAGCAGCCCGTTGGACAGGTCGGGAATGGAGCAGTACTTC.

V gene TRBV28 combines with J gene TRBJ1-5; D might be TRBD1 (6 bases). This CDR3 contains 13 residues. Germline V CDR1 and CDR2: MDHEN, SYDVKM. Deletions cut 11 bases from V and 4 bases from J, with 15 bases between. This CDR3 is CACTTGKNQPQHF. DNA of the CDR3: TGTGCCTGTACAACAGGGAAAAATCAGCCCCAGCATTTT. Combining the CDR3 with reference TRBV28 and TRBJ1-5 gives the whole variable domain DVKVTQSSRYLVKRTGEKVFLECVQDMDHENMFWYRQDPGLGLRLIYFSYDVKMKEKGDIPEGYSVSREKKERFSLILESASTNQTSMYLCACTTGKNQPQHFGDGTRLSIL.

J is TRBJ2-7 and V is TRBV7-9; 8 nucleotides match TRBD1. Per the germline V gene, CDR1 is SEHNR and CDR2 is FQNEAQ (reference sequence). The CDR3 covers 13 residues. V was pared by 5 bases and J by 3 bases, with 3 bases of the junction left unmatched. CDR3 sequence: CASSVTGDYEQYF. In DNA, the CDR3 is TGTGCCAGCAGCGTGACAGGGGACTACGAGCAGTACTTC. The variable domain in full, completed from reference TRBV7-9 and TRBJ2-7, reads DTGVSQNPRHKITKRGQNVTFRCDPISEHNRLYWYRQTLGQGPEFLTYFQNEAQLEKSRLLSDRFSAERPKGSFSTLEIQRTEQGDSAMYLCASSVTGDYEQYFGPGTRLTVT.

The chain couples TRBV18 to TRBJ1-1; 7 positions agree with TRBD1. Germline-derived CDR1 and CDR2 are KGHSH and LQKENI. The ends lost 0 bases at V and 0 bases at J; junction bases unmatched: 4. The CDR3 length is 16 residues. This CDR3 reads CASSPPGQLMNTEAFF. In DNA form, the CDR3 reads TGTGCCAGCTCACCACCGGGACAGCTCATGAACACTGAAGCTTTCTTT.

This chain links TRBV4-2 with TRBJ2-1; no firm D call. From germline, CDR1 is LGHNA and CDR2 YNFKEQ. This CDR3 is 14 amino acids long. V was pared by 1 base and J by 5 bases, with 9 bases between. CDR3 nucleotides: TGTGCCAGCAGCCAAGCACTCGTAGACAATGAGCAGTTCTTC. It specifies CASSQALVDNEQFF.

V is TRBV10-3 and J is TRBJ1-6; no firm D call. This CDR3 is built from 12 residues. V shed 6 bases and J shed 9 bases, with 9 bases lying between them. The germline CDR1 and CDR2 sequences are ENHRY and SYGVKD. CDR3 nucleotides: TGTGCCATCAGCGGCGACACTTCACCCCTCCACTTT. This gives the protein CAISGDTSPLHF.